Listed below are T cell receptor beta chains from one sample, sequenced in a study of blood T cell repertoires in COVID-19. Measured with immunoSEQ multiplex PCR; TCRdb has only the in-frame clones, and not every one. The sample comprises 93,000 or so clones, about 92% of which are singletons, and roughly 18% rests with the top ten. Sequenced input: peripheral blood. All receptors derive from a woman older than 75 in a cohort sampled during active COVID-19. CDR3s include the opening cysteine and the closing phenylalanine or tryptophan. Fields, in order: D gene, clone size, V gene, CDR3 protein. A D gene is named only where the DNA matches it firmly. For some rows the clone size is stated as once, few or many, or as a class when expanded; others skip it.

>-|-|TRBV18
CASSPNGVSYEQYF
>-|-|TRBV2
CASSNRGTNYGYTF
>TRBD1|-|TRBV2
CASNKGTANTGELFF
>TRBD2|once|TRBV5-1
CASTTSGGPTDTQYF
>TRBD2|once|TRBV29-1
CSVYGTSKFF
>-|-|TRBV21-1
CASSKVVIAGPQGYEQFF
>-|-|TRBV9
CASSPHTGWRPGANVLTF
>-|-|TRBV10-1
CASSIDRGGTGEQFF
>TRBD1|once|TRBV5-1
CASSPQTGRMDTIYF
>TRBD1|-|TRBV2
CASSVQGGYEQYF
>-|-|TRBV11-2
CASSLNRDYNEQFF
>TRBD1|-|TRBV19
CASSILGTGGVRGNQPQHF
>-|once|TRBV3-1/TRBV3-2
CASSQEGRNTEAFF
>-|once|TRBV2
CASHLDTYEQYF
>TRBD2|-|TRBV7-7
CASSPGLADLGEQYF